This TCR beta chain was documented in a study of blood T cell repertoires in COVID-19 (TCRdb year 2020). Context from the whole study: The collaborator samples originated in the United States, Italy and Spain and spanned the acute and convalescent phases of COVID-19. The repertoires were released in a freely available public database meant as a resource for research on the immune response to SARS-CoV-2. Where HLA class I and class II types were available, the types were taken from metadata supplied by the sample provider, not from assay-based typing. Subjects who had been exposed to COVID-19, were actively infected with it, or had recovered from it provided the deeply sampled blood TCRbeta repertoires that made up the dataset. The samples were drawn from the first 160 participants of the ongoing ImmuneRACE study and from roughly 1,300 subjects provided by 6 global collaborators. The material from the prospective study consisted of cDNA or gDNA derived from T cells, B-cell-depleted T cells, or PBMCs. A de-identified subject ID, COVID-19 status, age in years and sex were almost always included in the sample metadata.

Turning to this clone: Its antigen target is currently unknown. No much larger clonotype is one base removed from it; base qualities were not supplied.

In the prospective study, participants were about 18 to 95 years old, resided in 24 geographic areas of the United States, and were enrolled through a virtual design. To assign participants to cohorts, the prospective study relied on clinical history that participants themselves reported in a screening survey and a study questionnaire. Recovered participants in ImmuneRACE Cohort 3 were defined as having two consecutive negative NP/OP PCR tests, clearance from a healthcare professional, or resolution of symptoms. Mobile phlebotomists in the prospective study collected whole blood, serum and a nasopharyngeal or oropharyngeal swab from every participant. Participants in the prospective study had the option to provide additional blood draws and questionnaires over a roughly two-month period. Before DNA extraction, prospective study blood samples were shipped either frozen or at room temperature. As encoded in the germline V gene, CDR1 is SGDLS while CDR2 is YYNGEE. V lost 0 bases and J lost 0 bases, and the count of bases not matched to a germline gene is 0. The CDR3 sequence holds 16 residues, the cysteine and phenylalanine included. CDR3 DNA is the only sequence kept; it has 48 bases, read in frame from the first base.

TCRbeta CDR3 regions were amplified from genomic DNA by means of the immunoSEQ Assay, a bias-controlled multiplex PCR. Processing in the source paper ran as follows. The number of nucleated cells in each sample was estimated from the amplification of reference gene primers within the assay. To quantify the absolute abundance of each unique TCRbeta CDR3 rearrangement, sequence reads were collapsed and filtered. For each sample, productive Simpson clonality was calculated as the square root of Simpson's diversity index over productive rearrangements. TCRdb holds this immuneACCESS table with in-frame rearrangements only. Some clones are missing; in checked studies, unresolved V genes explain under half, and the rest has no known cause. V and J calls and clone size are those listed in that table; D and trimming were worked out from the DNA. Present in this sample are 150,000 to 200,000 clones, 75% to 90% of which were seen just once. The leading ten clones occupy roughly 0.82% of the sample.

General findings and caveats noted by the study authors: Clinical and demographic metadata were provided uncurated, with the amount varying by source and participant.

This TCR derives from a woman between 18 and 30 years old who had recovered from COVID-19. The rearranged chain carries TRBV9 and TRBJ2-1, with TRBD2 matching 10 junction bases. Material: PBMCs or T cells enriched from blood (not recorded which). The DNA is TGTGCCAGCAGCGTAGGGACTAGCGGCTCCTACAATGAGCAGTTCTTC. It translates as CASSVGTSGSYNEQFF.